The present TCR beta chain was sequenced within a study of spatial heterogeneity in lung cancer. As regards this clonotype: A clone one base away is much larger, so this may be a read error.

Single TCR cDNA molecules each had their own unique molecular identifier. TCRdb reprocessed the 5' RACE reads via MiXCR and lists one record per CDR3 protein. The sample lists under 45,000 distinct CDR3 sequences; around 7.6% were seen once. The time point: blood at routine non-recurrence follow-up after resection. The source material was PBMCs, sampled at follow-up. This receptor was obtained from a male donor with early-stage non-small cell lung cancer.

The CDR3 region is CVSIGTSWFF. CDR3 in DNA: TGTGTCAGCATTGGGACTAGCTGGTTCTTC. The rearrangement links TRBV2 to TRBJ2-1, with TRBD2 matching over 9 bases. Germline V gene sequence: CDR1 SNHLY, CDR2 FYNNEI. The CDR3 is 10 amino acids.